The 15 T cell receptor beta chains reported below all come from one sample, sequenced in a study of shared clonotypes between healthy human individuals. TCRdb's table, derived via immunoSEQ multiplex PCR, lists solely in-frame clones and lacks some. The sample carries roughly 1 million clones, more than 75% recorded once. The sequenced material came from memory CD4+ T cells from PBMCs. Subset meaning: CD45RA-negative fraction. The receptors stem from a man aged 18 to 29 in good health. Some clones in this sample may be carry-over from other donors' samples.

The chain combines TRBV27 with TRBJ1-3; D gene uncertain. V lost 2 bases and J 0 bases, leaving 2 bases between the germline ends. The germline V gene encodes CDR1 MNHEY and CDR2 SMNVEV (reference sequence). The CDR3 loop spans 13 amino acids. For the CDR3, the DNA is TGTGCCAGCAGTTTAGTCTCTGGAAACACCATATATTTT. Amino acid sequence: CASSLVSGNTIYF.

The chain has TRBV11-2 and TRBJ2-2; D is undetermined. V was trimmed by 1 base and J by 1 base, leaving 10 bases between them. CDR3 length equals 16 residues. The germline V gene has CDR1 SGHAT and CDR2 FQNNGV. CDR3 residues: CASSLVGRQNTGELFF. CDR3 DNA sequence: TGTGCCAGCAGCTTAGTGGGCCGACAGAACACCGGGGAGCTGTTTTTT.

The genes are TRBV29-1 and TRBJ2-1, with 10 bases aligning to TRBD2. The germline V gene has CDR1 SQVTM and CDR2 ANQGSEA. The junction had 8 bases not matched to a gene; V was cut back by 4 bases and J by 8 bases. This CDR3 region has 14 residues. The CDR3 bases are TGCAGCGTTGCGCCACGAACTAGCGGGGATGAGCAGTTCTTC. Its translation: CSVAPRTSGDEQFF.

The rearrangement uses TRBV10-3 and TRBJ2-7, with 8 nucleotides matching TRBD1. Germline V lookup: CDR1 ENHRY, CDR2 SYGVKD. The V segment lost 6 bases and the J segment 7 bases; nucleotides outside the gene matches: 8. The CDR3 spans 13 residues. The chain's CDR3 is CAISLDRVGEQYF. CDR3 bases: TGTGCCATCAGCCTGGACAGGGTTGGAGAGCAGTACTTC.

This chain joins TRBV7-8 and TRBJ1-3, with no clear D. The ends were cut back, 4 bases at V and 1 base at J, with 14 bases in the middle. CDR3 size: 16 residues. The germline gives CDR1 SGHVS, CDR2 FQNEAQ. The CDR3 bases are TGTGCCAGCAGCTCTGCTGGTTATTCATCTGGAAACACCATATATTTT. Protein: CASSSAGYSSGNTIYF. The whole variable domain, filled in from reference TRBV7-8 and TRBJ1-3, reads GAGVSQSPRYKVAKRGQDVALRCDPISGHVSLFWYQQALGQGPEFLTYFQNEAQLDKSGLPSDRFFAERPEGSVSTLKIQRTQQEDSAVYLCASSSAGYSSGNTIYFGEGSWLTVV.

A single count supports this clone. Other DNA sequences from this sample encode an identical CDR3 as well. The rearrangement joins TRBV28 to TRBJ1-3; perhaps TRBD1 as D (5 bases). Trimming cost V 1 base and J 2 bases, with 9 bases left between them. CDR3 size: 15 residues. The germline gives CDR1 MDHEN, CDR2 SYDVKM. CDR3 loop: CASSLSGGAGNTIYF. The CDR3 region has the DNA TGTGCCAGCAGTTTATCTGGGGGGGCTGGAAACACCATATATTTT.

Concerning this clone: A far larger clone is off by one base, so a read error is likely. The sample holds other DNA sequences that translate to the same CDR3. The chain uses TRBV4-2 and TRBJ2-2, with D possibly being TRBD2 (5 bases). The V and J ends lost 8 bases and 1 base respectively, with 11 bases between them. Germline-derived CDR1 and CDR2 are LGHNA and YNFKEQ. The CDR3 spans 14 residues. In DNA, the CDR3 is TGTGCCAGCGGAGGACTGGGGAACACCGGGGAGCTGTTTTTT. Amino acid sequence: CASGGLGNTGELFF.

CDR3 amino acids: CASSSSWADTQYF. The DNA of the CDR3 is TGTGCCAGCAGCTCCTCTTGGGCAGATACGCAGTATTTT. The V and J genes are TRBV7-6 and TRBJ2-3; D is ambiguous. V lost 4 bases and J 4 bases, leaving 9 bases between the germline ends. The CDR3 is made up of 13 amino acids. Germline-derived CDR1 and CDR2 are SGHVS and FNYEAQ.

Written as DNA, the CDR3 is TGTGCCAGCTCACCACCCCCACGAAGGGAGACCCAGTACTTC. This sequence encodes CASSPPPRRETQYF. The V and J genes are TRBV18 and TRBJ2-5; D is undetermined. V lost 0 bases and J lost 5, with 10 bases in between. Germline lookup yields CDR1 KGHSH and CDR2 LQKENI. The CDR3 spans 14 residues.

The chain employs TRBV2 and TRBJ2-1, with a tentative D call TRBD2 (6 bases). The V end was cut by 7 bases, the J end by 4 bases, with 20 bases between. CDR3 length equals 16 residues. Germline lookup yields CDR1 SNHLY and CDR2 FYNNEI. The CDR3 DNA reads TGTGCCAGCACCCTGGATAGCGGAAACGAATACAATGAGCAGTTCTTC. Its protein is CASTLDSGNEYNEQFF.

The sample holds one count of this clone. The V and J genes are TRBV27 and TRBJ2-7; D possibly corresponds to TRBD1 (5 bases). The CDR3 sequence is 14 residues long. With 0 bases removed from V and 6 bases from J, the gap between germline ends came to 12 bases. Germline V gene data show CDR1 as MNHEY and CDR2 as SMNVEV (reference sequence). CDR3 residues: CASSLSLGRGEQYF. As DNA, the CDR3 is TGTGCCAGCAGTTTATCACTGGGTAGGGGCGAGCAGTACTTC.

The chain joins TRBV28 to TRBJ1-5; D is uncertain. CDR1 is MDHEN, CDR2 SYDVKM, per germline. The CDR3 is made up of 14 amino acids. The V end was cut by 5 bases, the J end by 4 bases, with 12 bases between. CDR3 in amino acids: CASSLPILNQPQHF. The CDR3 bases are TGTGCCAGCAGTCTCCCGATTCTAAATCAGCCCCAGCATTTT.

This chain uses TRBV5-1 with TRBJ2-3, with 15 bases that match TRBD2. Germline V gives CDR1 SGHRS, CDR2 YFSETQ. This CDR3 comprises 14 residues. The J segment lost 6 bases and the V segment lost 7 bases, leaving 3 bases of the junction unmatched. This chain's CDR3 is CASGLAGGWDTQYF. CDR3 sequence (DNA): TGCGCCAGCGGACTAGCGGGAGGGTGGGATACGCAGTATTTT.

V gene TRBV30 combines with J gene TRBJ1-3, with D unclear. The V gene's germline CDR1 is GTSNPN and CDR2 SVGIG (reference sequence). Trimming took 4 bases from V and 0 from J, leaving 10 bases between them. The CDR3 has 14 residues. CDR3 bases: TGTGCCTGGATGCCCAGGTTCTCTGGAAACACCATATATTTT. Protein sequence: CAWMPRFSGNTIYF.

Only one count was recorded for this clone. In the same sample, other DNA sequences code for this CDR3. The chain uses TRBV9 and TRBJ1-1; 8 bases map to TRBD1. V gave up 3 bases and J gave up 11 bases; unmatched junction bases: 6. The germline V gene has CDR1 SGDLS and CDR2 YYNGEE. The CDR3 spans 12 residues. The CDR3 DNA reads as TGTGCCAGCAGCGCCGGACAGGGTGGGGCTTTCTTT. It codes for CASSAGQGGAFF.